Shown below are 32 T cell receptor beta chains from a single sample sequenced in a study of Ad26.COV2.S vaccination and SARS-CoV-2 variants. Treatment defined: around 19 received Ad26.COV2.S at low or high dose, single or two shots; about 5 received placebo; per-sample allocation not given. Vaccine and placebo recipients were sampled on day 63 after the first injection. Method: immunoSEQ multiplex PCR; TCRdb's copy keeps in-frame clones and lacks some. The sample carries about 350,000 clones, about 87% recorded once. Sequencing was performed on peripheral blood, taken in a trial of Ad26.COV2.S vaccine versus placebo. These receptors came from a person between 18 and 60 years old who received the Ad26.COV2.S COVID-19 vaccine or a placebo.

The rearrangement joins TRBV7-2 to TRBJ2-7; D possibly corresponds to TRBD1 (6 bases). The CDR3 consists of 16 residues. Per germline, CDR1 SGHTA and CDR2 FQGNSA. V was clipped by 5 bases and J by 5 bases, with 22 bases between them. The CDR3 region is CASSPIRDISGHEQYF. CDR3 in DNA: TGTGCCAGCAGCCCCATCCGGGACATCTCAGGCCACGAGCAGTACTTC.

This chain uses TRBV30 with TRBJ1-2; 8 nucleotides match TRBD1. J was trimmed by 0 bases and V by 5 bases; bases with no gene match: 5. CDR1 GTSNPN and CDR2 SVGIG come from the germline V gene (reference sequence). The CDR3 sequence is 14 residues long. The CDR3 DNA reads as TGTGCCTGGGCGGGACAGGAAGCTAACTATGGCTACACCTTC. This codes for CAWAGQEANYGYTF. Variable domain in full (rest from reference TRBV30 and TRBJ1-2): SQTIHQWPATLVQPVGSPLSLECTVEGTSNPNLYWYRQAAGRGLQLLFYSVGIGQISSEVPQNLSASRPQDRQFILSSKKLLLSDSGFYLCAWAGQEANYGYTFGSGTRLTVV.

This sequence joins TRBV28 and TRBJ1-2; tentatively, D is TRBD1 (5 bases). Trimming left V 6 bases short and J 8 bases short, with 16 bases between. The CDR3 is 13 residues long. Germline values: CDR1 MDHEN, CDR2 SYDVKM. CDR3 in amino acids: CASRDEGRRGYTF. CDR3 nucleotide sequence: TGTGCCAGCAGGGATGAGGGGCGTCGGGGCTACACCTTC.

V is TRBV13 and J is TRBJ2-1; 11 bases are shared with TRBD1. The junction had 5 bases not matched to a gene; V was cut back by 5 bases and J by 8 bases. The germline V gene encodes CDR1 PRHDT and CDR2 FYEKMQ (reference sequence). This CDR3 contains 14 residues. CDR3 residues: CASSARTGGYEQFF. CDR3 in DNA: TGTGCCAGCAGCGCCCGGACAGGGGGCTATGAGCAGTTCTTC.

V and J are TRBV18 and TRBJ2-1; a possible D gene is TRBD1 (6 bases). Germline V gene lookup returns CDR1 KGHSH and CDR2 LQKENI. V shed 4 bases and J shed 7 bases, with 23 bases lying between them. There are 17 residues in the CDR3. Here the CDR3 DNA reads TGTGCCAGCTCACTATCCCAGATGGGACACCTGAAGAATGAGCAGTTCTTC. Its protein is CASSLSQMGHLKNEQFF.

The chain has TRBV7-9 and TRBJ1-2, with 9 bases that match TRBD1. Germline V gives CDR1 SEHNR, CDR2 FQNEAQ (reference sequence). V lost 2 bases and J lost 0; bases outside the gene matches: 13. CDR3 length: 19 residues. CDR3 coding DNA: TGTGCCAGCAGCTTACCGGGACAGGGAGGGGATCTAGCTAACTATGGCTACACCTTC. Protein sequence: CASSLPGQGGDLANYGYTF.

The chain is built from TRBV30 and TRBJ2-3; D may be TRBD2 (5 bases). V lost 8 bases, J lost 2 bases, and 20 bases lay in between. The CDR3 has 15 amino acids. Germline V lookup: CDR1 GTSNPN, CDR2 SVGIG (reference sequence). The CDR3 loop reads CAGGPEDSYTDTQYF. In nucleotides, the CDR3 is TGTGCCGGAGGTCCAGAGGACTCCTACACAGATACGCAGTATTTT.

V gene TRBV18 combines with J gene TRBJ1-5, with D possibly TRBD1 on 5 matching bases. The V gene's germline CDR1 is KGHSH and CDR2 LQKENI. This CDR3 comprises 17 residues. V was pared by 4 bases and J by 0 bases, with 16 bases between. The CDR3 sequence is CASSLLQGKDSNQPQHF. The CDR3 nucleotides read TGTGCCAGCTCACTTCTCCAGGGTAAGGATAGCAATCAGCCCCAGCATTTT.

The genes are TRBV3-1 (or the pseudogene TRBV3-2) and TRBJ2-7, with D possibly being TRBD1 (5 bases). Germline V gene data show CDR1 as LGHDT and CDR2 as YNNKEL (reference sequence). The CDR3 spans 14 residues. Trimming took off 1 base at V and 2 bases at J, with 9 bases between the two ends. The CDR3 loop reads CASSQGYRTYEQYF. DNA of the CDR3: TGTGCCAGCAGCCAAGGATACAGGACCTACGAGCAGTACTTC.

This clone was recorded a few times. The chain carries TRBV29-1 and TRBJ2-3; tentative D call: TRBD1 (5 bases). V was clipped by 2 bases and J by 4 bases, with 13 bases between them. The germline gives CDR1 SQVTM, CDR2 ANQGSEA. The CDR3 contains 14 residues. The DNA for the CDR3 is TGCAGCGTTGAAACAGGCCCCCGTCCAGATACGCAGTATTTT. It is translated as CSVETGPRPDTQYF.

The chain couples TRBV2 to TRBJ1-2; D call uncertain. This CDR3 contains 13 residues. V was trimmed by 1 base and J by 8 bases, leaving 11 bases between them. Germline values: CDR1 SNHLY, CDR2 FYNNEI. CDR3 region: CASSEDGLWGYTF. The CDR3 DNA reads TGTGCCAGCAGTGAAGACGGTCTATGGGGCTACACCTTC.

The genes are TRBV5-4 and TRBJ2-7; 8 bases fit TRBD1. Germline-derived CDR1 and CDR2 are SGHNT and YYREEE (reference sequence). This CDR3 contains 14 residues. V shed 5 bases and J 3 bases; nucleotides not matched to a gene: 7. The CDR3, as DNA: TGTGCCAGCAGTGGGGACAGGAAAGACTACGAGCAGTACTTC. Protein: CASSGDRKDYEQYF.

The rearrangement uses TRBV7-2 and TRBJ2-5; possibly TRBD2 for D (5 bases). This CDR3 region has 14 residues. Trimming pared 3 bases from V and 1 base from J, leaving 9 bases between. Germline CDR1 and CDR2: SGHTA and FQGNSA. Written as DNA, the CDR3 is TGTGCCAGCAGCTTTCAGGCGGGCCAAGAGACCCAGTACTTC. Translating gives CASSFQAGQETQYF. Filled out from reference TRBV7-2 and TRBJ2-5, the complete variable domain reads GAGVSQSPSNKVTEKGKDVELRCDPISGHTALYWYRQSLGQGLEFLIYFQGNSAPDKSGLPSDRFSAERTGGSVSTLTIQRTQQEDSAVYLCASSFQAGQETQYFGPGTRLLVL.

The V gene is TRBV2, the J gene TRBJ1-2, with 7 bases fitting TRBD1. Per germline, CDR1 SNHLY and CDR2 FYNNEI. The CDR3 runs to 13 residues. J was trimmed by 2 bases and V by 4 bases; bases with no gene match: 1. CDR3 sequence (DNA): TGTGCCAGCAGTGCACAGGGGAACTATGGCTACACCTTC. It translates to CASSAQGNYGYTF.

This clone was detected once. The chain carries TRBV7-2 and TRBJ1-5; D remains unclear. V was trimmed by 8 bases and J by 7 bases, leaving 18 bases between them. This CDR3 spans 14 amino acids. Germline assignment: CDR1 SGHTA and CDR2 FQGNSA. The CDR3 DNA is TGTGCCAGCGGACTTTTCGGCTCGGCGCAGCCCCAGCATTTT. It specifies CASGLFGSAQPQHF. Filled out from reference TRBV7-2 and TRBJ1-5, the complete variable domain reads GAGVSQSPSNKVTEKGKDVELRCDPISGHTALYWYRQSLGQGLEFLIYFQGNSAPDKSGLPSDRFSAERTGGSVSTLTIQRTQQEDSAVYLCASGLFGSAQPQHFGDGTRLSIL.

The chain's CDR3 is CASSFAGGLVGEKLFF. CDR3 bases: TGTGCCAGCAGCTTTGCGGGGGGGTTAGTTGGAGAAAAACTGTTTTTT. The chain links TRBV7-2 to TRBJ1-4; possible D gene TRBD1, 5 bases. V was shortened by 3 bases and J by 8 bases, with 19 bases between the two germline ends. The CDR3 is 16 amino acids. Germline V CDR1 and CDR2: SGHTA, FQGNSA.

V usage is TRBV23-1 and J usage is TRBJ1-1, with D unresolved. TRBV23-1 is an ORF; its function is uncertain. The CDR3 extends over 14 amino acids. V was shortened by 6 bases and J by 1 base, with 12 bases between the two germline ends. The CDR3 nucleotides read TGCGCCAGCAGGCCCAGGCCTCAGAACACTGAAGCTTTCTTT. It specifies CASRPRPQNTEAFF.

This chain links TRBV19 with TRBJ1-5; a possible D gene is TRBD1 (5 bases). The CDR3 contains 15 residues. The germline V and J ends were trimmed by 3 bases and 1 base, with 10 bases remaining between them. Per germline, CDR1 LNHDA and CDR2 SQIVND (reference sequence). CDR3: CASSIQGLSNQPQHF. The CDR3 DNA sequence: TGTGCCAGTAGTATTCAGGGATTGAGCAATCAGCCCCAGCATTTT.

The chain has TRBV28 and TRBJ2-5; D gene unclear. With 5 bases removed from V and 9 bases from J, the gap between germline ends came to 16 bases. The germline V gene encodes CDR1 MDHEN and CDR2 SYDVKM. CDR3 length: 13 residues. The CDR3 protein is CASSMGYRVAQYF. The DNA for the CDR3 is TGTGCCAGCAGTATGGGCTATCGGGTGGCCCAGTACTTC.

This chain links TRBV19 with TRBJ2-5, with D perhaps matching TRBD1 (6 bases). CDR1 and CDR2 (germline): LNHDA, SQIVND (reference sequence). The CDR3 has 13 residues. Trimming pared 5 bases from V and 5 bases from J, leaving 12 bases between. The CDR3, as DNA: TGTGCCAGTAGTTCCAGGGGCTCGGAGACCCAGTACTTC. This gives the protein CASSSRGSETQYF.

The chain joins TRBV6-4 to TRBJ2-2; 11 nucleotides line up with TRBD2. The germline CDR1 and CDR2 sequences are MRHNA and SNTAGT. The V segment lost 8 bases and the J segment 5 bases; nucleotides outside the gene matches: 10. The CDR3 is 16 amino acids. The CDR3 nucleotides read TGTGCCAGCTCCCGTTCGACTAGCGGGATTACCGGGGAGCTGTTTTTT. It is translated as CASSRSTSGITGELFF.

In this sample, this clone turned up many times. The rearrangement uses TRBV2 and TRBJ1-2, with D hard to call. CDR1 and CDR2 (germline): SNHLY, FYNNEI. The CDR3 is 14 residues long. Trimming pared 9 bases from V and 4 bases from J, leaving 18 bases between. The CDR3 bases are TGTGCCAGTGCGTCTTACTCGATCTCCTATGGCTACACCTTC. This sequence encodes CASASYSISYGYTF.

The chain has TRBV10-3 and TRBJ1-1, with unresolved D. The CDR3 has 15 residues. V lost 11 bases to trimming and J lost 4 bases, with 23 bases between them. Germline CDR1 is ENHRY and CDR2 is SYGVKD. CDR3 sequence: CAASAGGTYSTEAFF. The CDR3 DNA follows: TGTGCCGCCTCCGCCGGCGGAACATACAGCACTGAAGCTTTCTTT.

This sequence joins TRBV10-3 and TRBJ1-1, with D possibly TRBD1 on 6 matching bases. Germline V gives CDR1 ENHRY, CDR2 SYGVKD. CDR3 length equals 15 residues. The germline V and J ends were trimmed by 4 bases and 3 bases, with 15 bases remaining between them. The CDR3 spells CAISVGGHRDTEAFF. CDR3 DNA: TGTGCCATCAGTGTTGGGGGGCATAGAGACACTGAAGCTTTCTTT.

This clone came up a few times. This chain connects TRBV5-5 to TRBJ2-3, with 11 nucleotides matching TRBD2. In germline, CDR1 is SGHKS, CDR2 YYEKEE (reference sequence). This CDR3 region has 15 residues. Losses at the gene ends were 4 bases for V and 6 bases for J; bases not matched to a gene: 7. CDR3 sequence: CASSLIAGGPDTQYF. CDR3 coding DNA: TGTGCCAGCAGCCTGATAGCGGGGGGGCCCGATACGCAGTATTTT.

This chain joins TRBV7-9 and TRBJ2-7; D remains ambiguous. V lost 1 base and J lost 3, with 7 bases in between. CDR3 length equals 13 residues. CDR1 is SEHNR and CDR2 is FQNEAQ in the germline V gene (reference sequence). The CDR3 nucleotides read TGTGCCAGCAGCTTAGAAGATTTCTACGAGCAGTACTTC. Protein product: CASSLEDFYEQYF.

This chain joins TRBV6-5 and TRBJ2-5; 9 bases agree with TRBD1. Germline CDR1 MNHEY, CDR2 SVGAGI. V shed 6 bases, J shed 5 bases, and the junction held 7 bases outside the gene matches. The CDR3 consists of 14 residues. The CDR3 nucleotides read TGTGCCAGCAGGGCGACAGGGGGGCGGGAGACCCAGTACTTC. It is translated as CASRATGGRETQYF.

This clone was counted between two and nine times. DNA of the CDR3: TGCGCCAGCAGCCAGGCCGGGACAGGGCTCACCGGGGAGCTGTTTTTT. This translates into CASSQAGTGLTGELFF. The chain couples TRBV4-1 to TRBJ2-2; 9 bases are shared with TRBD1. There are 16 residues in the CDR3. The J segment lost 4 bases and the V segment lost 3 bases, leaving 6 bases of the junction unmatched. Germline lookup yields CDR1 MGHRA and CDR2 YSYEKL.

V is TRBV5-1 and J is TRBJ2-1; TRBD2 matches 9 bases. CDR1 and CDR2 from the germline V gene are SGHRS and YFSETQ. With V trimmed by 1 base and J by 0 bases, 8 bases remained unmatched. The CDR3 loop spans 18 amino acids. The CDR3 reads CASSLQPSGVSSYNEQFF. As DNA, the CDR3 is TGCGCCAGCAGCTTGCAGCCTAGCGGGGTTAGCTCCTACAATGAGCAGTTCTTC.

The V call is TRBV9, the J call TRBJ2-7; 7 bases map to TRBD1. This CDR3 comprises 16 residues. Germline CDR1 is SGDLS and CDR2 is YYNGEE. J gave up 5 bases and V 4 bases, and 15 bases lay outside the gene matches. As DNA, the CDR3 is TGTGCCAGCAGCACCTCAGGGGGACAGCGCCCTGACGAGCAGTACTTC. Its protein product is CASSTSGGQRPDEQYF.

This chain connects TRBV27 to TRBJ2-7; 9 bases agree with TRBD1. CDR3 length: 12 amino acids. Germline CDR1 reads MNHEY; CDR2 reads SMNVEV (reference sequence). V trimming: 5 bases; J trimming: 6 bases; junction bases outside the gene matches: 2. The CDR3 is CASSQTGGEQYF. CDR3 bases: TGTGCCAGCAGTCAGACAGGGGGCGAGCAGTACTTC.

This clone was detected only once. The CDR3 DNA reads as TGTGCCAGCATCCGGGCCTACGAGCAGTACTTC. Protein: CASIRAYEQYF. The chain employs TRBV6-5 and TRBJ2-7; D unresolved. The germline gives CDR1 MNHEY, CDR2 SVGAGI. With 7 bases removed from V and 2 bases from J, the gap between germline ends came to 6 bases. This CDR3 region has 11 residues.